The 13 T cell receptor beta chains below were found in one sample sequenced in a study of PD-1 blockade in classical Hodgkin lymphoma. Autologous stem cell transplantation was followed by relapse in every patient, and brentuximab vedotin exposure varied. Data came from immunoSEQ multiplex PCR; TCRdb stores just in-frame clones and leaves some out. The sample contains roughly 150,000 clones, under 85% of which appear only once. The specimen was peripheral blood mononuclear cells (PBMCs), collected before the second cycle of nivolumab. Receptors originate from a human donor with classical Hodgkin lymphoma.

The chain joins TRBV7-2 to TRBJ2-7; maybe TRBD2 (5 bases). Trimming took 4 bases from V and 4 from J, leaving 14 bases between them. Germline V gene lookup returns CDR1 SGHTA and CDR2 FQGNSA. The CDR3 extends over 14 amino acids. CDR3 amino acids: CASSSTPDSYEQYF. The CDR3 DNA is TGTGCCAGCAGCTCTACTCCGGACTCTTACGAGCAGTACTTC.

The J gene is TRBJ1-5, the V gene TRBV4-2, with D perhaps TRBD1 (6 bases). The CDR3 has 16 residues. Trimming cost V 0 bases and J 0 bases, with 9 bases left between them. CDR1 is LGHNA and CDR2 is YNFKEQ in the germline V gene. DNA for the CDR3: TGTGCCAGCAGCCAAGAAGGGGGAAATAGCAATCAGCCCCAGCATTTT. This encodes CASSQEGGNSNQPQHF.

With respect to this clone: The junction differs from germline at one of its ends, possibly a read error. The CDR3 sequence is CASTENEETQRYF. CDR3 coding DNA: TGTGCCAGCACCGAAAACGAGGAAACTCAGAGGTACTTT. This chain uses TRBV6-1 with TRBJ2-3; no firm D call. CDR1 and CDR2 (germline): MNHNS, SASEGT. This CDR3 has 13 residues.

This chain joins TRBV27 and TRBJ2-1; 9 nucleotides agree with TRBD1. The length of the CDR3 is 15 residues. CDR1 MNHEY and CDR2 SMNVEV come from the germline V gene (reference sequence). J lost 6 bases, V lost 8 bases, and 11 bases had no gene match. In nucleotides, the CDR3 is TGTGCCAGCGGAACTTACAGGGGGCTAGCCAATGAGCAGTTCTTC. Protein sequence: CASGTYRGLANEQFF.

V and J are TRBV6-1 and TRBJ2-6; D is uncertain. Per the germline V gene, CDR1 is MNHNS and CDR2 is SASEGT. The CDR3 covers 14 residues. Trimming took off 3 bases at V and 0 bases at J, with 3 bases between the two ends. CDR3 residues: CASSEFSGANVLTF. The CDR3 DNA reads TGTGCCAGCAGTGAGTTCTCTGGGGCCAACGTCCTGACTTTC.

V and J are TRBV25-1 and TRBJ1-2, with 7 bases identical to TRBD1. This CDR3 region has 16 residues. Per germline, CDR1 MGHDK and CDR2 SYGVNS. V lost 3 bases, J lost 4 bases, and 11 bases stayed unmatched. In DNA form, the CDR3 reads TGTGCCAGCAGTGACCCGAACAGGGGACAAGGCTATGGCTACACCTTC. Protein product: CASSDPNRGQGYGYTF.

This chain joins TRBV5-4 and TRBJ2-3; D is unclear. Germline loops: CDR1 SGHNT, CDR2 YYREEE (reference sequence). V was cut by 4 bases and J by 6 bases, with 9 bases left in between. This CDR3 is built from 12 residues. The CDR3 DNA reads as TGTGCCAGCAGCCTCCCGTGGGATACGCAGTATTTT. This codes for CASSLPWDTQYF.

This chain joins TRBV11-1 and TRBJ2-2; maybe TRBD2 (6 bases). This CDR3 is built from 16 residues. Germline V gene lookup returns CDR1 SGHAT and CDR2 FQDESV (reference sequence). Deletions cut 1 base from V and 0 bases from J, with 9 bases between. Here the CDR3 reads CASSLEWGANTGELFF. In DNA, the CDR3 is TGTGCCAGCAGCTTAGAATGGGGGGCGAACACCGGGGAGCTGTTTTTT. The full variable domain, rest sourced from reference TRBV11-1 and TRBJ2-2, is EAEVAQSPRYKITEKSQAVAFWCDPISGHATLYWYRQILGQGPELLVQFQDESVVDDSQLPKDRFSAERLKGVDSTLKIQPAELGDSAMYLCASSLEWGANTGELFFGEGSRLTVL.

This clone was found a few times. The rearrangement uses TRBV10-3 and TRBJ1-2, with D uncertain. The CDR3 extends over 14 amino acids. Germline-derived CDR1 and CDR2 are ENHRY and SYGVKD. Trimming cost V 4 bases and J 7 bases, with 16 bases left between them. The CDR3 region is CAISAGLAEGGYTF. The CDR3 region has the DNA TGTGCCATCAGTGCGGGCCTCGCCGAAGGTGGCTACACCTTC.

This clone appeared once. The chain carries TRBV30 and TRBJ2-1, with 11 bases matching TRBD2. Losses at the gene ends were 3 bases for V and 9 bases for J; bases not matched to a gene: 4. This CDR3 is built from 13 residues. The germline CDR1 and CDR2 sequences are GTSNPN and SVGIG (reference sequence). The CDR3 DNA is TGTGCCTGGAGGCTAGCGGGAGGCGGTGAGCAGTTCTTC. Translating gives CAWRLAGGGEQFF.

The chain links TRBV15 to TRBJ2-2; D gene ambiguous. V lost 5 bases and J lost 1, with 8 bases in between. Germline V gene data show CDR1 as LNHNV and CDR2 as YYDKDF (reference sequence). This CDR3 spans 14 amino acids. The CDR3 DNA follows: TGTGCCACCAGCCCCAGACAGAACACCGGGGAGCTGTTTTTT. Translated: CATSPRQNTGELFF.

The table lists this clone with a count of one. This sequence joins TRBV5-6 and TRBJ2-3, with 10 nucleotides matching TRBD2. This CDR3 has 15 amino acids. The V gene's germline CDR1 is SGHDT and CDR2 YYEEEE. The junction had 5 bases not matched to a gene; V was cut back by 0 bases and J by 7 bases. The CDR3 nucleotides are TGTGCCAGCAGCTTGGAACTAGCGGGAACGAATACGCAGTATTTT. This encodes CASSLELAGTNTQYF.

The genes are TRBV11-3 and TRBJ1-1, with D perhaps TRBD1 (5 bases). The V gene lost 1 base and the J gene lost 11 bases, with 20 bases spanning the gap. Per the germline V gene, CDR1 is SGHNT and CDR2 is YENEEA. The CDR3 runs to 15 residues. In DNA, the CDR3 is TGTGCCAGCAGCTTAGTATCCACAGGACCTCTTGGGGCTTTCTTT. Encoded protein: CASSLVSTGPLGAFF.